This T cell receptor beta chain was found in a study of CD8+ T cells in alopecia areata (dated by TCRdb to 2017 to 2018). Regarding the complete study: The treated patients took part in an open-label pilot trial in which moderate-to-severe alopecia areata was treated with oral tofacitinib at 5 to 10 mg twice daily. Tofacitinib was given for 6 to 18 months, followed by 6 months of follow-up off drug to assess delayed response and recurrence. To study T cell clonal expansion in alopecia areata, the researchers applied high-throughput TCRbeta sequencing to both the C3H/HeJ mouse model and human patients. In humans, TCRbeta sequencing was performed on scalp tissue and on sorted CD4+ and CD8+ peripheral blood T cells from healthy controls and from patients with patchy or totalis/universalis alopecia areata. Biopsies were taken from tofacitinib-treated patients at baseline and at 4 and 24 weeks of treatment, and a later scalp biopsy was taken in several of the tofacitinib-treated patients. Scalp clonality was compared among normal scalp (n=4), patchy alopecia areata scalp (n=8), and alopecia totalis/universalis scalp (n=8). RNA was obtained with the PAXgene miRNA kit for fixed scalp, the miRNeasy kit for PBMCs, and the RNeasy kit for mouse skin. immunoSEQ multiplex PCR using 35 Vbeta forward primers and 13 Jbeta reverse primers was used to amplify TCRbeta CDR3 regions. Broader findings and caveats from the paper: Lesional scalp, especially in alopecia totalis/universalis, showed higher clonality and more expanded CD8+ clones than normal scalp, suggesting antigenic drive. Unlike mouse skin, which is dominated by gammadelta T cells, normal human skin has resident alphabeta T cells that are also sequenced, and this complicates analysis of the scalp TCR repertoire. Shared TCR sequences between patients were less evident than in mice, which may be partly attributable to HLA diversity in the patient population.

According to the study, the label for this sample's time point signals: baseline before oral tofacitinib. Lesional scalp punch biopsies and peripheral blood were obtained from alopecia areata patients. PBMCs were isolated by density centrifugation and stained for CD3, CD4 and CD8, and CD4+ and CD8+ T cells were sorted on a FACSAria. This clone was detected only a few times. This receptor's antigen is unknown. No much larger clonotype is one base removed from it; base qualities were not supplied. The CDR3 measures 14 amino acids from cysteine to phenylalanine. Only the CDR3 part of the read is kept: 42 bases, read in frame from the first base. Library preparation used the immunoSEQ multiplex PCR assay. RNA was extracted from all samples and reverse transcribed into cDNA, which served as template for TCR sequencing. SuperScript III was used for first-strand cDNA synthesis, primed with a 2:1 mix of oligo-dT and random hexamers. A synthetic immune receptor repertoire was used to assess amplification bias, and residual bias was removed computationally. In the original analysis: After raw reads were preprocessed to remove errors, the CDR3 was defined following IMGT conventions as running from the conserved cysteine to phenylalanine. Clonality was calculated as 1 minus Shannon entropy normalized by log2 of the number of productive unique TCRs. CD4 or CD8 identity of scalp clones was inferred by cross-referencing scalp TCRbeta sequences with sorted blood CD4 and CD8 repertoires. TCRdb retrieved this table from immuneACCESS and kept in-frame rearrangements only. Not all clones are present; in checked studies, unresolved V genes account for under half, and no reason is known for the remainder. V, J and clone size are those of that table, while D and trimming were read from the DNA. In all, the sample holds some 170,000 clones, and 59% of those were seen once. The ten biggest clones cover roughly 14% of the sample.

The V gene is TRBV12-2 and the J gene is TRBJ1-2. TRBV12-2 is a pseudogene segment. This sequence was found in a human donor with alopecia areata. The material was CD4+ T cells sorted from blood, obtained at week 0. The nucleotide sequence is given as TGTGCAAGTCGCTTAGGGCAGCGGAACTATGGCTACACCTTC. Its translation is CASRLGQRNYGYTF.